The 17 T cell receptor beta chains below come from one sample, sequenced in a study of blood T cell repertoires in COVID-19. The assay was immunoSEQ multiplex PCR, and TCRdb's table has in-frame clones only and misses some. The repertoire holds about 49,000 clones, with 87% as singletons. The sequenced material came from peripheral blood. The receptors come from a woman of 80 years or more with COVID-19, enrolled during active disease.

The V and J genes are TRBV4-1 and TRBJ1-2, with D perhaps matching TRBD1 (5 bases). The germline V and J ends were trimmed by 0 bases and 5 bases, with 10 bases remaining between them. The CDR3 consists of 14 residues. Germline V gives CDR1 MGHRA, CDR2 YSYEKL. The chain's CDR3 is CASSQDEAGYGYTF. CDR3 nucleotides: TGCGCCAGCAGCCAAGATGAGGCAGGGTATGGCTACACCTTC.

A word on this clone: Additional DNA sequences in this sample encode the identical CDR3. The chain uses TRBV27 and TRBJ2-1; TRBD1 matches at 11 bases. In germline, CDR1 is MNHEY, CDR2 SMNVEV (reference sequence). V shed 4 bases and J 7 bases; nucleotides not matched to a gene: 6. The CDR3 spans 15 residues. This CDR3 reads CASSSSGTGGNEQFF. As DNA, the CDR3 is TGTGCCAGCAGTTCTTCCGGGACAGGGGGGAATGAGCAGTTCTTC.

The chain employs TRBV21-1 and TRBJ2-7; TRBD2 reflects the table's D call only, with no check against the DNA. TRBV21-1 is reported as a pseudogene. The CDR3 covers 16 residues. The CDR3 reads CASSSFVEGLRREQYF. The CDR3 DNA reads TGTGCCAGCAGCAGCTTCGTTGAGGGACTAAGACGCGAGCAGTACTTC.

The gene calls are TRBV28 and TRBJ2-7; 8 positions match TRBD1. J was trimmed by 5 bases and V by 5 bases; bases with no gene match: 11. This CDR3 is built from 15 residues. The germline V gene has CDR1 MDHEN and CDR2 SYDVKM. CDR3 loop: CASSPPGTGINEQYF. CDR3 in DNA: TGTGCCAGCAGTCCCCCCGGGACAGGAATCAACGAGCAGTACTTC.

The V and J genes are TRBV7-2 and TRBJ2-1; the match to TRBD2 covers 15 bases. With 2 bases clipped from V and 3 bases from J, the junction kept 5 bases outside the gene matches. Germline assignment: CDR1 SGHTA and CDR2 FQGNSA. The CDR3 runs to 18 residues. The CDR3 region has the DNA TGTGCCAGCAGCTTAAGGGGACTAGCGGGAGGATACTACAATGAGCAGTTCTTC. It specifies CASSLRGLAGGYYNEQFF.

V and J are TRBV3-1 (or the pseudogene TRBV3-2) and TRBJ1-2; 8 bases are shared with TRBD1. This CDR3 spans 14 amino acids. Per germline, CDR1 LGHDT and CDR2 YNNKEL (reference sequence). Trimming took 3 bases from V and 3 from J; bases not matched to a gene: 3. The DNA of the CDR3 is TGTGCCAGCAGCCACCGGGACAGGTACTATGGCTACACCTTC. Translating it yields CASSHRDRYYGYTF.

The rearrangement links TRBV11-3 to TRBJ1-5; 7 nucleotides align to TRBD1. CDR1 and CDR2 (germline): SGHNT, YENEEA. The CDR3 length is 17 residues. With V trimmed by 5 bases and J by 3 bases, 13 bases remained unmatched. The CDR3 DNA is TGTGCCAGCAGCCCTTGGGGTCAGGGGGAGAACAATCAGCCCCAGCATTTT. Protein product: CASSPWGQGENNQPQHF.

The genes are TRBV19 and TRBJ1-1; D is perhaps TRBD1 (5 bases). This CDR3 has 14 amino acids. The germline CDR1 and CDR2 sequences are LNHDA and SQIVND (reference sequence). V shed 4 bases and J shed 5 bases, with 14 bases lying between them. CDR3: CASSNQGRRTEAFF. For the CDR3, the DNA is TGTGCCAGTAGTAACCAGGGTCGACGGACTGAAGCTTTCTTT.

DNA for the CDR3: TGTGCCAGCAGCGCGGACAGGGATCGTGGAAACACCATATATTTT. Its translation is CASSADRDRGNTIYF. This rearrangement joins TRBV7-9 to TRBJ1-3, with 8 bases that match TRBD1. The V and J ends lost 5 bases and 3 bases, in that order; junction bases with no gene match: 6. The CDR3 contains 15 residues. The germline V gene has CDR1 SEHNR and CDR2 FQNEAQ (reference sequence).

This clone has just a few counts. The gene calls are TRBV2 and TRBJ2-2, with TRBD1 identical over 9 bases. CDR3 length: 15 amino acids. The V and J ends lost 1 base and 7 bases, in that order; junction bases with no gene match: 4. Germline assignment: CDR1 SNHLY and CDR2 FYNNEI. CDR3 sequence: CASSEEGQGIGELFF. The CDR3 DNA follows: TGTGCCAGCAGTGAAGAGGGACAGGGCATCGGGGAGCTGTTTTTT.

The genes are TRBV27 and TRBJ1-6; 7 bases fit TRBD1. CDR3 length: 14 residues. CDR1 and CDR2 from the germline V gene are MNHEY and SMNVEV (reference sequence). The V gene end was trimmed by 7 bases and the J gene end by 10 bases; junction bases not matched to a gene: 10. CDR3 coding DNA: TGTGCCAGCACCCCGACAGGGAATTTCTCACCCCTCCACTTT. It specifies CASTPTGNFSPLHF.

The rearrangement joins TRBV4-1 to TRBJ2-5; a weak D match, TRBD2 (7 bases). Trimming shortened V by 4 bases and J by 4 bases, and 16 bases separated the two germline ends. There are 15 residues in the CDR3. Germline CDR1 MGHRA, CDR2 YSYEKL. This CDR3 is CASSRLEGGPETQYF. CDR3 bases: TGCGCCAGCAGCCGCCTCGAGGGGGGGCCAGAGACCCAGTACTTC.

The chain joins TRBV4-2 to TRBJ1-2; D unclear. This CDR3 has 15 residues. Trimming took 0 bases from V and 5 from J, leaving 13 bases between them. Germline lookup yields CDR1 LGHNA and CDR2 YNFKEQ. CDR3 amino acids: CASSQDLLTGYGYTF. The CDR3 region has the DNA TGTGCCAGCAGCCAAGATCTTCTGACGGGTTATGGCTACACCTTC.

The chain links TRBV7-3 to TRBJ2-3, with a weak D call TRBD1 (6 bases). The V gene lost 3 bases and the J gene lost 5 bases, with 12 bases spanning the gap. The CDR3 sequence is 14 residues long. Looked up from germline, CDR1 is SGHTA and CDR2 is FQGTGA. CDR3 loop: CASSFGGPKDTQYF. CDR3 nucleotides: TGTGCCAGCAGCTTTGGGGGCCCGAAAGATACGCAGTATTTT.

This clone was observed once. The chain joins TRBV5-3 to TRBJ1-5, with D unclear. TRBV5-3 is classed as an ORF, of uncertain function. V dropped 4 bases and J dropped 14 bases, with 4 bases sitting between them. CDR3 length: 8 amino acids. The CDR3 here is CARSPKHF. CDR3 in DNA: TGTGCCAGAAGCCCCAAGCATTTT.

The DNA of the CDR3 is TGTGCCAGCAGCTTTAGGACTAGCGGAGACTACGAGCAGTACTTC. This sequence encodes CASSFRTSGDYEQYF. The V call is TRBV7-9, the J call TRBJ2-7, with 10 bases lining up with TRBD2. CDR1 SEHNR and CDR2 FQNEAQ come from the germline V gene (reference sequence). CDR3 length: 15 amino acids. The J segment lost 3 bases and the V segment lost 3 bases, leaving 5 bases of the junction unmatched.

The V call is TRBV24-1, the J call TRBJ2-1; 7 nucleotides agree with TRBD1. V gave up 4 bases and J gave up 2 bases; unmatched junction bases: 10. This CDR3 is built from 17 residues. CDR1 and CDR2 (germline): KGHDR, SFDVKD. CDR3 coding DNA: TGTGCCACCAGTGACCCAACTAGACAGGGAACCTACAATGAGCAGTTCTTC. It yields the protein CATSDPTRQGTYNEQFF.